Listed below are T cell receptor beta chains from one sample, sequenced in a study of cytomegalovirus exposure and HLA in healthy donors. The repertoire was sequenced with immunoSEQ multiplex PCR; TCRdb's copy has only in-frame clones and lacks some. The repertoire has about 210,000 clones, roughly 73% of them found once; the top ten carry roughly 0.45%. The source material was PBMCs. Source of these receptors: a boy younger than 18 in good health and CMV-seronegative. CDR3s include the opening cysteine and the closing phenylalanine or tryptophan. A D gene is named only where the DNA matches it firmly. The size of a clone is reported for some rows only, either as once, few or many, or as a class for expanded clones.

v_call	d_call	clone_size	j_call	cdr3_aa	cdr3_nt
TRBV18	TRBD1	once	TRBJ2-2	CASSPRTGGANTGELFF	TGTGCCAGCTCACCGCGAACAGGGGGCGCGAACACCGGGGAGCTGTTTTTT
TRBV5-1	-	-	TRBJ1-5	CASSLGGTGQPQHF	TGCGCCAGCAGCTTGGGAGGAACGGGTCAGCCCCAGCATTTT
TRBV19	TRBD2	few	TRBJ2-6	CASRETSGRGANVLTF	TGTGCCAGTAGGGAGACTAGCGGGAGGGGAGCCAACGTCCTGACTTTC
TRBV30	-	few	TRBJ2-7	CAWSVASDEQYF	TGTGCCTGGAGTGTAGCGTCAGACGAGCAGTACTTC
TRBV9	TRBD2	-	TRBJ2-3	CASSASGGLSLDTQYF	TGTGCCAGCAGCGCTAGCGGGGGGCTTTCGCTGGATACGCAGTATTTT
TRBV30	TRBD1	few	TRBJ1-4	CAWTGGVYEKLFF	TGTGCCTGGACAGGGGGCGTATATGAAAAACTGTTTTTT
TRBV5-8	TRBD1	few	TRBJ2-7	CASSSGQDSYEQYF	TGTGCCAGCAGCAGCGGACAGGACTCCTACGAGCAGTACTTC
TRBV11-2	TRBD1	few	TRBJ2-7	CASSLGTGGYEQYF	TGTGCCAGCAGCTTGGGGACAGGGGGCTACGAGCAGTACTTC
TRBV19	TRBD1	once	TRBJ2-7	CASSPTDRGPKEQYF	TGTGCCAGTAGTCCGACGGACAGGGGCCCAAAGGAGCAGTACTTC
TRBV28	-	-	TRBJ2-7	CASNRGFQYEQYF	TGTGCCAGCAATCGGGGGTTTCAGTACGAGCAGTACTTC
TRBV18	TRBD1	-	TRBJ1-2	CASSPSGQGDYGYTF	TGTGCCAGCTCACCTAGCGGACAGGGAGACTATGGCTACACCTTC
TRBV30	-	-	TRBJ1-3	CAWSPMRAGNTIYF	TGTGCCTGGAGCCCAATGAGGGCTGGAAACACCATATATTTT
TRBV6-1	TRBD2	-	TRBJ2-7	CASSEGGGAYEQYF	TGTGCCAGCAGTGAAGGGGGAGGGGCCTACGAGCAGTACTTC
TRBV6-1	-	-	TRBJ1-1	CASSPQENTEAFF	TGTGCCAGTTCGCCCCAGGAGAACACTGAAGCTTTCTTT
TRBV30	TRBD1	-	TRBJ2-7	CAGWTGMFNEQYF	TGTGCCGGCTGGACAGGGATGTTCAACGAGCAGTACTTC
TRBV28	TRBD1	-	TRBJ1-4	CASSPERDRGEKLFF	TGTGCCAGCAGTCCTGAGAGAGACAGGGGTGAAAAACTGTTTTTT
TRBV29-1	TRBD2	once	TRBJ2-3	CSVERASGGPRDTQYF	TGCAGCGTTGAGAGGGCTAGCGGGGGACCCAGGGATACGCAGTATTTT
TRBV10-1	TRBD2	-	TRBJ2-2	CATSVSGRALAGELFF	TGCGCCACCTCAGTGAGCGGGAGGGCCTTGGCCGGGGAGCTGTTTTTT
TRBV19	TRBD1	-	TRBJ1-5	CASSRDRRNQPQHF	TGTGCCAGTAGCCGGGACAGGCGCAATCAGCCCCAGCATTTT
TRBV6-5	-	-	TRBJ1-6	CASRRGWDYNSPLHF	TGTGCCAGCAGACGGGGGTGGGACTATAATTCACCCCTCCACTTT
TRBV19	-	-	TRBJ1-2	CASSIGAGNYGYTF	TGTGCCAGTAGTATAGGGGCAGGGAACTATGGCTACACCTTC
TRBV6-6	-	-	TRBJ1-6	CASSYSMVWEDSPLHF	TGTGCCAGCAGTTACTCTATGGTGTGGGAGGATTCACCCCTCCACTTT
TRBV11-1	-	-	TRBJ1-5	CASIYPGARGNQPQHF	TGTGCCAGCATCTACCCAGGGGCTAGGGGCAATCAGCCCCAGCATTTT
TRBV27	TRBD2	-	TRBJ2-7	CASRGGLGFSHRSYEQYF	TGTGCCAGCAGGGGGGGGTTAGGGTTCTCCCACCGCTCCTACGAGCAGTACTTC
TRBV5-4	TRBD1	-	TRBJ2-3	CASSPPGQGGPTDTQYF	TGTGCCAGCAGCCCTCCTGGACAGGGGGGACCAACAGATACGCAGTATTTT
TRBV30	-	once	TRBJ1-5	CAWRGKGEGSNQPQHF	TGTGCCTGGAGAGGCAAGGGAGAAGGGAGCAATCAGCCCCAGCATTTT
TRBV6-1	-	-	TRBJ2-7	CASSEGPYYEQYF	TGTGCCAGCAGTGAAGGGCCGTACTACGAGCAGTACTTC
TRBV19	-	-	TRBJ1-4	CASSILVNEKLFF	TGTGCCAGTAGTATTTTAGTGAATGAAAAACTGTTTTTT
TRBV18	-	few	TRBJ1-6	CASSPRGGQGPLHF	TGTGCCAGCTCACCACGGGGAGGACAAGGGCCCCTCCACTTT
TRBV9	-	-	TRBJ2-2	CASSVEHYTGELFF	TGTGCCAGCAGCGTAGAACATTACACCGGGGAGCTGTTTTTT
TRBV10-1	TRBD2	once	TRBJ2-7	CASSDGTSGANEQYF	TGCGCCAGCAGTGATGGGACTAGCGGGGCCAACGAGCAGTACTTC
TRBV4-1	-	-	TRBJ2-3	CASSHPKRRATDTQYF	TGCGCCAGCAGCCACCCAAAACGCAGGGCCACAGATACGCAGTATTTT
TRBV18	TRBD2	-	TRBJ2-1	CASQPSSGALGYNEQFF	TGTGCCAGCCAACCCTCTAGCGGGGCCCTAGGGTACAATGAGCAGTTCTTC
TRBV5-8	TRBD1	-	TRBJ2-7	CASRLLTGTGGTHEQYF	TGTGCCAGCAGGTTATTGACCGGGACAGGGGGGACACACGAGCAGTACTTC
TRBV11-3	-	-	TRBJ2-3	CASSFSVSTDTQYF	TGTGCCAGCAGCTTTTCAGTAAGCACAGATACGCAGTATTTT